This TCR beta chain came from a study of blood T cell repertoires in COVID-19. Study-wide background: There were acute and convalescent COVID-19 samples, and they came from the United States, Italy and Spain. The analysed material was cDNA or gDNA that came from T cells, B-cell-depleted T cells, or PBMCs.

Original processing notes: For nucleated cells, counts were estimated from reference gene primer amplification. Clones were read by immunoSEQ multiplex PCR, and TCRdb kept only the in-frame ones, dropping some. V, J and clone size were drawn from that table, and D and trimming were deduced from the DNA. The sample has 100,000 to 150,000 clones, around four fifths seen once. The ends were cut back, 5 bases at V and 4 bases at J, with 9 bases in the middle. Germline assignment: CDR1 SGDLS and CDR2 YYNGEE. The CDR3 consists of 13 residues. The chain is built from TRBV9 and TRBJ1-4; weak D call: TRBD1 (5 bases). This TCR was sampled from a human donor in a cohort sampled during active COVID-19. Sequencing used peripheral blood. In DNA, the CDR3 is TGTGCCAGCAGTCAGGGTCTTAATGAAAAACTGTTTTTT. Protein product: CASSQGLNEKLFF. Using reference TRBV9 and TRBJ1-4 for the parts outside the CDR3, the full variable domain is DSGVTQTPKHLITATGQRVTLRCSPRSGDLSVYWYQQSLDQGLQFLIQYYNGEERAKGNILERFSAQQFPDLHSELNLSSLELGDSALYFCASSQGLNEKLFFGSGTQLSVL.